This T cell receptor (beta chain) stems from a study of blood T cells in healthy people across ages. Study-level results: A roughly linear fall in TCR beta diversity per million T cells was seen with increasing age.

Concerning this clonotype: Its specificity is unknown.

Isolation yielded PBMCs, at least 6 million per sample, in every case. Primed by a sample-barcoded 5' primer and a J-beta primer mix, a second PCR proceeded for about 6 to 11 cycles. Each cDNA molecule received a tag from a template-switch adaptor that had 12 random nucleotides. Each of the samples gave a minimum of 2.5 million paired-end reads that contained CDR3. TCRdb used MiXCR to reprocess the 5' RACE reads, holding one entry per CDR3 protein. The sample lists around 1,100,000 distinct CDR3 sequences, less than 45% seen once, with 10% to 15% in the top ten. Trimming removed 4 bases at V and 4 bases at J, with 20 bases between. CDR1 and CDR2 from the germline V gene are LNHNV and YYDKDF (reference sequence). This CDR3 comprises 17 residues.

The TCR comes from a man aged 18 to 30 in good health. The material sequenced was blood. This chain joins TRBV15 and TRBJ2-1; tentative D call: TRBD2 (5 bases). CDR3 coding DNA: TGTGCCACCAGCACCGGAACCGGCGGGTCACGTTACAATGAGCAGTTCTTC. This sequence encodes CATSTGTGGSRYNEQFF.